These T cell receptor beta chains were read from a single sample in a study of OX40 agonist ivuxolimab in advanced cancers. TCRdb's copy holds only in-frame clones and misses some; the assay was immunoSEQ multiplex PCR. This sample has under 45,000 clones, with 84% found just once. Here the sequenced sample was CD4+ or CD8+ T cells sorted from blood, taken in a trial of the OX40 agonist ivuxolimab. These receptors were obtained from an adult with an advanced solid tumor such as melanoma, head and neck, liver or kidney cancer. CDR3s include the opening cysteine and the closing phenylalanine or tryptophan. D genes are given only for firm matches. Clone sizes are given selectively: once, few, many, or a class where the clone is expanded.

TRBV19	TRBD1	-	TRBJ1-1	CASRKDRGLTEAFF	TGTGCCAGTAGGAAGGACAGGGGGCTCACTGAAGCTTTCTTT
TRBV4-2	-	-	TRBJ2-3	CASSAQVDGTDTQYF	TGTGCCAGCAGCGCTCAGGTGGACGGGACAGATACGCAGTATTTT
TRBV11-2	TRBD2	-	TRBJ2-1	CASSLGSGGWNEQFF	TGTGCCAGCAGCTTAGGCTCGGGGGGGTGGAATGAGCAGTTCTTC
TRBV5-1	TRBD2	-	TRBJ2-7	CASRTREGGEQYF	TGCGCCAGCAGGACCAGGGAGGGTGGCGAGCAGTACTTC
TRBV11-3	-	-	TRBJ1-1	CASSPNGLTTEAFF	TGTGCCAGCAGCCCCAATGGTCTGACCACTGAAGCTTTCTTT
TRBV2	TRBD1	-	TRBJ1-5	CASSEGGQESQPQHF	TGTGCCAGCAGTGAAGGGGGACAGGAGAGTCAGCCCCAGCATTTT
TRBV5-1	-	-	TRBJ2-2	CASSPDRANTGELFF	TGCGCCAGCAGCCCGGACAGAGCGAACACCGGGGAGCTGTTTTTT
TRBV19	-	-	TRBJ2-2	CASTLTGHMNTGELFF	TGTGCCAGTACTCTCACAGGGCATATGAACACCGGGGAGCTGTTTTTT
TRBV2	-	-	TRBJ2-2	CASRFRGDGELFF	TGTGCCAGCAGGTTTAGGGGGGACGGGGAGCTGTTTTTT
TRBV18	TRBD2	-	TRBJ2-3	CASSPNLAGTDTQYF	TGTGCCAGCTCACCAAACCTAGCGGGGACAGATACGCAGTATTTT
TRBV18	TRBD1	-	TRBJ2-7	CASSPSGQGTHEQYF	TGTGCCAGCTCACCTTCGGGACAGGGTACCCACGAGCAGTACTTC
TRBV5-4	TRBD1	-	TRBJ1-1	CASGYRGQSTEAFF	TGTGCCAGCGGATACAGGGGGCAGAGCACTGAAGCTTTCTTT
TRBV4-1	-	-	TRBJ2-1	CASGVVVRDEQFF	TGCGCCAGCGGGGTAGTTGTAAGGGATGAGCAGTTCTTC
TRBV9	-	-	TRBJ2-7	CASSVGAEAYEQYF	TGTGCCAGCAGCGTAGGGGCAGAGGCCTACGAGCAGTACTTC
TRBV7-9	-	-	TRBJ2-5	CASSYVGDKANQETQYF	TGTGCCAGCAGCTATGTGGGCGACAAGGCGAACCAAGAGACCCAGTACTTC
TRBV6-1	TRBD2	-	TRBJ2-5	CATGGIQETQYF	TGTGCCACCGGGGGGATTCAAGAGACCCAGTACTTC
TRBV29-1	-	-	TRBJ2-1	CSHVNQRSYNEQFF	TGCAGCCACGTGAACCAACGCTCCTACAATGAGCAGTTCTTC
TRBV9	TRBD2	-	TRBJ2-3	CASSVVAGGPQDTQYF	TGTGCCAGCAGCGTAGTGGCGGGAGGGCCTCAAGATACGCAGTATTTT
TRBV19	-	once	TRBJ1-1	CASTLGKKVEAFF	TGTGCCAGTACTTTAGGTAAGAAGGTTGAAGCTTTCTTT
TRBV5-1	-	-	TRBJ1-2	CASSVLGGQSNGYTF	TGCGCCAGCAGCGTCTTAGGGGGACAAAGTAATGGCTACACCTTC
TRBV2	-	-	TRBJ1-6	CASSPQGTPDSPLHF	TGTGCCAGCAGTCCACAGGGAACTCCGGATTCACCCCTCCACTTT
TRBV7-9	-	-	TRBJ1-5	CASSLGHQPQHF	TGTGCCAGCAGCTTAGGGCATCAGCCCCAGCATTTT
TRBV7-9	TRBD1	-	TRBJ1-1	CASSQDRGLGIKAFF	TGTGCCAGCAGTCAAGACAGGGGGCTGGGAATCAAAGCTTTCTTT
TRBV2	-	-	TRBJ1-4	CATGMSRWSKLFF	TGTGCCACCGGAATGAGTCGTTGGTCAAAACTGTTTTTT
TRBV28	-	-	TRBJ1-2	CASTGRDGYGYTF	TGTGCCAGCACAGGCAGGGACGGCTATGGCTACACCTTC
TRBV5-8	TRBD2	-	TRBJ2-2	CASSRRTSGNMNTGELFF	TGTGCCAGCAGCCGTCGGACTAGCGGGAACATGAACACCGGGGAGCTGTTTTTT
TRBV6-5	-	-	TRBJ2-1	CASSPGSYSYNEQFF	TGTGCCAGCAGTCCGGGATCCTACTCCTACAATGAGCAGTTCTTC
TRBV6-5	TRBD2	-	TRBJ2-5	CASSGLAVQETQYF	TGTGCCAGCAGCGGACTAGCGGTCCAAGAGACCCAGTACTTC
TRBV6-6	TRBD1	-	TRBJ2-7	CASREGGQGTHEQYF	TGTGCCAGCAGGGAAGGGGGACAGGGGACCCACGAGCAGTACTTC
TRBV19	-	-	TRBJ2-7	CASSISQGTYEQYF	TGTGCCAGTAGTATAAGCCAGGGGACCTACGAGCAGTACTTC
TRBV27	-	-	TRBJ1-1	CASSSWGMNTEAFF	TGTGCCAGCAGTTCGTGGGGGATGAACACTGAAGCTTTCTTT
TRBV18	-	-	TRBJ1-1	CASSPDQGTEAFF	TGTGCCAGCTCACCGGACCAGGGAACTGAAGCTTTCTTT
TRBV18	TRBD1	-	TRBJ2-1	CASSKSGTGVLEGQFF	TGTGCCAGCTCAAAGTCCGGGACAGGCGTTCTGGAGGGGCAGTTCTTC
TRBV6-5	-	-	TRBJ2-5	CASRPGGLQTQYF	TGTGCCAGCAGGCCCGGGGGGCTCCAGACCCAGTACTTC
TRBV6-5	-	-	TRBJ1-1	CASSYSPSAEAFF	TGTGCCAGCAGTTACTCGCCCAGCGCTGAAGCTTTCTTT
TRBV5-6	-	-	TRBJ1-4	CASSFQGGDEKLFF	TGTGCCAGCAGCTTCCAGGGAGGAGATGAAAAACTGTTTTTT
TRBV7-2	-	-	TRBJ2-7	CASSLIAGSSYEQYF	TGTGCCAGCAGCTTAATTGCGGGCAGCTCCTACGAGCAGTACTTC
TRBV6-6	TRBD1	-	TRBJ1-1	CASSPRTGSNTEAFF	TGTGCCAGCAGTCCGAGGACAGGATCGAACACTGAAGCTTTCTTT
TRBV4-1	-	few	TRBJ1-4	CASSQVGEKLFF	TGCGCCAGCAGCCAAGTTGGGGAAAAACTGTTTTTT
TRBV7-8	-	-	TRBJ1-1	CASSPPGAEAFF	TGTGCCAGCAGCCCGCCGGGGGCTGAAGCTTTCTTT
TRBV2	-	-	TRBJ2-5	CASRSGQETQYF	TGTGCCAGCAGATCGGGACAAGAGACCCAGTACTTC
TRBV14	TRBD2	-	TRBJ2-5	CASSRRLAGGSETQYF	TGTGCCAGCAGCCGTCGACTAGCGGGGGGATCAGAGACCCAGTACTTC
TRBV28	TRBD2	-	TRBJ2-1	CASSSSTSGEVRYEQFF	TGTGCCAGCAGTTCCTCCACTAGCGGGGAGGTCCGGTATGAGCAGTTCTTC
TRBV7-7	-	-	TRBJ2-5	CASSPRTRETQYF	TGTGCCAGCAGCCCCCGGACAAGGGAGACCCAGTACTTC
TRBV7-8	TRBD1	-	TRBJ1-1	CASSLTTGGTEAFF	TGTGCCAGCAGCCTTACGACAGGGGGCACTGAAGCTTTCTTT
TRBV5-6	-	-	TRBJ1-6	CASSYQGRNSPLHF	TGTGCCAGCAGCTATCAGGGCCGTAATTCACCCCTCCACTTT
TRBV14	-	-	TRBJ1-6	CASSQGTAVNSPLHF	TGTGCCAGCAGCCAAGGGACGGCCGTGAATTCACCCCTCCACTTT
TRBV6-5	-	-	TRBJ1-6	CASRNTGNWSPLHF	TGTGCCAGCAGGAACACAGGGAATTGGTCACCCCTCCACTTT
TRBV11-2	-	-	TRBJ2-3	CASSPGNTDTQYF	TGTGCCAGCAGCCCAGGGAACACAGATACGCAGTATTTT
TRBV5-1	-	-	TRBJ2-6	CASSLGQPSGANVLTF	TGCGCCAGCAGCCTCGGACAGCCCTCTGGGGCCAACGTCCTGACTTTC
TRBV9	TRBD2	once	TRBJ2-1	CASSVEGRAHNEQFF	TGTGCCAGCAGCGTAGAAGGGAGGGCACACAATGAGCAGTTCTTC
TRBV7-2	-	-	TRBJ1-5	CASSHGGNQPQHF	TGTGCCAGCAGCCATGGAGGTAATCAGCCCCAGCATTTT
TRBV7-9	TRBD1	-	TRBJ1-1	CASSDRDRGTEAFF	TGTGCCAGCAGCGACCGGGACAGGGGAACTGAAGCTTTCTTT